This T cell receptor (beta chain) appears in the sequencing data of a study of cytomegalovirus exposure and HLA in healthy donors. PCR involved 60 Vbeta and 13 Jbeta primers. Profiled with immunoSEQ multiplex PCR; TCRdb holds only in-frame clones, not every one. Altogether approximately 120,000 clones are present, roughly 10% being singletons, with the ten largest covering around 5%. Germline lookup yields CDR1 MGHRA and CDR2 YSYEKL. Trimming left V 3 bases short and J 1 base short, with 10 bases between. This CDR3 comprises 14 residues. The chain employs TRBV4-1 and TRBJ2-7; D is possibly TRBD1 (5 bases). Source material: PBMCs. This sequence originates from a woman between 18 and 29 years old in good health and CMV-seropositive. The CDR3 DNA follows: TGCGCCAGCAGCCAGGACACTGGATCCTACGAGCAGTACTTC. Protein: CASSQDTGSYEQYF.